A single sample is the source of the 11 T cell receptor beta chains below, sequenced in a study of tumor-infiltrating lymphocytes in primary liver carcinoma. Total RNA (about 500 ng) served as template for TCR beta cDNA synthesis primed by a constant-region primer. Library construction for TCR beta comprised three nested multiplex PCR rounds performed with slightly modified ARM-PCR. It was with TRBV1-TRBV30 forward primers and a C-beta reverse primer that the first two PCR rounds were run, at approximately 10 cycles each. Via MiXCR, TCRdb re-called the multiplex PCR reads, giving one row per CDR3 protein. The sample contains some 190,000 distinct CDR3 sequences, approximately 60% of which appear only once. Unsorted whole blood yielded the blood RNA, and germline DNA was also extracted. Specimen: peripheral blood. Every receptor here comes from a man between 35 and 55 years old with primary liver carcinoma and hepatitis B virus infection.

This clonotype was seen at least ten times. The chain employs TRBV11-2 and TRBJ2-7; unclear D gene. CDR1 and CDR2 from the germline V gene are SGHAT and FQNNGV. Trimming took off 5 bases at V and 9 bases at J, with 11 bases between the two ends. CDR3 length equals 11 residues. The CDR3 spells CASSHLRRQYF. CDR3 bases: TGTGCCAGCAGCCATTTAAGACGGCAGTACTTC.

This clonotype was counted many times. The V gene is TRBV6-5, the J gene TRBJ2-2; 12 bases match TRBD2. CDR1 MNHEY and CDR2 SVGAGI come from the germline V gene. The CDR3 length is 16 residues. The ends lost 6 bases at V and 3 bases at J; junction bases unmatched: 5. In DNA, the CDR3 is TGTGCCAGCAGCCTGGGACTAGCGGGTTACACCGGGGAGCTGTTTTTT. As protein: CASSLGLAGYTGELFF.

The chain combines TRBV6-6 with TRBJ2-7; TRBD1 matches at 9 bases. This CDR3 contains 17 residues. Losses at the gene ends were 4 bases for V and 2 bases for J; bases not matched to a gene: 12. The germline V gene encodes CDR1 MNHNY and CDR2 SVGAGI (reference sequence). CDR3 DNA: TGTGCCAGCAGTTTCTTAAGACCGGGACAGGGACCCTACGAGCAGTACTTC. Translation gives CASSFLRPGQGPYEQYF.

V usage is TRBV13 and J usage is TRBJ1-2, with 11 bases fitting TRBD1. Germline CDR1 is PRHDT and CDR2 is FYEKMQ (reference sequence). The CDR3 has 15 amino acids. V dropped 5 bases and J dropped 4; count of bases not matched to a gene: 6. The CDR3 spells CASSLGQGASYGYTF. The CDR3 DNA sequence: TGTGCCAGCAGCCTTGGACAGGGGGCCAGCTATGGCTACACCTTC.

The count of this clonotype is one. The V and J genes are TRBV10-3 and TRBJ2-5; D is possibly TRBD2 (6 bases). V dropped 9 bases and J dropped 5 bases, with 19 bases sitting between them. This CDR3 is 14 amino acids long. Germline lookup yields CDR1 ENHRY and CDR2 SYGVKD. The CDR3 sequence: CAISHGGTEETQYF. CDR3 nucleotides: TGTGCCATTTCCCATGGGGGGACGGAGGAGACCCAGTACTTC.

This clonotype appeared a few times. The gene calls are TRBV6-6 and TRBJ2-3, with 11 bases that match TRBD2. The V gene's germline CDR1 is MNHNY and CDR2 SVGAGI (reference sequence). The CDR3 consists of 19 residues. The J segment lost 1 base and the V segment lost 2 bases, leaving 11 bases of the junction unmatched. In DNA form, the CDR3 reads TGTGCCAGCAGTTACCAACTAGCGGGAGTTGGGGGGGGCACAGATACGCAGTATTTT. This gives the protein CASSYQLAGVGGGTDTQYF.

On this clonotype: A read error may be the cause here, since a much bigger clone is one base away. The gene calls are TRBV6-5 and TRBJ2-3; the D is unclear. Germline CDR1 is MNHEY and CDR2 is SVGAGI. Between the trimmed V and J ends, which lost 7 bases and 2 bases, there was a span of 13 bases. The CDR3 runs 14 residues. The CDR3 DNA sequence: TGTGCCAGCATCAGAACCGGGTCCACAGATACGCAGTATTTT. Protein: CASIRTGSTDTQYF.

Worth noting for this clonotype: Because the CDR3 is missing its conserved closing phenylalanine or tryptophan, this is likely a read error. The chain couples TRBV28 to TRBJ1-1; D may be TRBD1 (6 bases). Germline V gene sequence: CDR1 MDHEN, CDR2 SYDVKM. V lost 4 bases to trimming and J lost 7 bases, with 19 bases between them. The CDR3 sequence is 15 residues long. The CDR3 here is CASSYRGSGGIEAFL. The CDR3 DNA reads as TGTGCCAGCAGTTACCGTGGCAGTGGGGGCATTGAAGCTTTCCTT.

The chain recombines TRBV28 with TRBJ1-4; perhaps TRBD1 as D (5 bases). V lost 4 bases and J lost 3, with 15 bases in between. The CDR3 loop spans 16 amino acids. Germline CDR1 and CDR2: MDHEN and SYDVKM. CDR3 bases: TGTGCCAGCAGTTCGTACGCAGGGATCGCTAATGAAAAACTGTTTTTT. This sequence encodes CASSSYAGIANEKLFF.

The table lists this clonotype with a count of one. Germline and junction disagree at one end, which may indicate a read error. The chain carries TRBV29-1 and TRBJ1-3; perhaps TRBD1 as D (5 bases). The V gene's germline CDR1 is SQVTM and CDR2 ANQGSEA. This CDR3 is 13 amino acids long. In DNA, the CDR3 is TGCAACGTTGCGCGGGGGACTGGAAACACCATATATTTT. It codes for CNVARGTGNTIYF.

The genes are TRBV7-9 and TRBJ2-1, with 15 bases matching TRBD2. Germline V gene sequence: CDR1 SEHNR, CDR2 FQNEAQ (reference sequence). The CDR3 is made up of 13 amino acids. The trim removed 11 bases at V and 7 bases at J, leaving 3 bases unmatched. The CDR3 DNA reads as TGTGCCGGAGGACTAGCGGGGGGGAATGAGCAGTTCTTC. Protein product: CAGGLAGGNEQFF.